Each of the 3 T cell receptor beta chains below was sequenced from the same sample in a study of blood T cell repertoires in COVID-19 (TCRdb year 2020). Library preparation used the immunoSEQ multiplex PCR assay. The clones in this table, taken by TCRdb from immuneACCESS, are in-frame only. Not every clone is retained; where verified, under half of the shortfall comes from an unresolved V gene, and the cause of the rest is unknown. The sample profile shows more than 65,000 clones; about four fifths of them were found once. The ten biggest clones cover about 12% of the sample. The sample was peripheral blood. These receptors came from a human donor in a cohort sampled during active COVID-19.

This clone showed up just a few times. The chain couples TRBV28 to TRBJ1-2, with unresolved D. The V gene's germline CDR1 is MDHEN and CDR2 SYDVKM. The CDR3 consists of 13 residues. Trimming pared 2 bases from V and 1 base from J, leaving 5 bases between. The CDR3 loop is CASSLSRNYGYTF. The CDR3 coding sequence is TGTGCCAGCAGTTTAAGCCGTAACTATGGCTACACCTTC.

V and J are TRBV28 and TRBJ2-7, with TRBD2 matching 14 bases. The CDR3 is 15 residues long. V gave up 6 bases and J gave up 5 bases; unmatched junction bases: 6. CDR1 is MDHEN, CDR2 SYDVKM, per germline. For the CDR3, the DNA is TGTGCCAGCAGGGCCCCGGGACTAGCGGGAGACGAGCAGTACTTC. Its protein is CASRAPGLAGDEQYF.

This clone was counted many times. The rearrangement uses TRBV2 and TRBJ2-7; 7 bases are a match to TRBD1. The V segment lost 7 bases and the J segment 2 bases; nucleotides outside the gene matches: 8. This CDR3 is built from 14 residues. Germline CDR1 and CDR2: SNHLY and FYNNEI. This chain's CDR3 is CASNKRQGPYEQYF. For the CDR3, the DNA is TGTGCCAGCAATAAGAGACAGGGCCCCTACGAGCAGTACTTC.